This is a list of T cell receptor beta chains from one sample in a study of cytomegalovirus exposure and HLA in healthy donors. Assay: immunoSEQ multiplex PCR; the TCRdb copy retains only in-frame clones and omits some. This repertoire shows about 120,000 clones, 80% found once; its top ten account for around 8.9%. Sequenced: PBMCs. These receptor sequences come from a man aged 25-40 years in good health and CMV-seropositive. CDR3s include the opening cysteine and the closing phenylalanine or tryptophan. The D gene is left open where the match is weak. The size entry is marked missing in some rows and otherwise reads once, few, many or a size class.

clone_size j_call d_call v_call cdr3_nt cdr3_aa
- TRBJ1-1 - TRBV14 TGTGCCAGCAGCCAAGGAACAGGTCGACAGGCTTTCTTT CASSQGTGRQAFF
- TRBJ1-2 TRBD1 TRBV27 TGTGCCAGCGGTATGAATGGACAGGGGATTAACTATGGCTACACCTTC CASGMNGQGINYGYTF
- TRBJ2-2 TRBD1 TRBV5-1 TGCGCCAGCAGCCCGCTAGGGACAGAGAACACCGGGGAGCTGTTTTTT CASSPLGTENTGELFF
- TRBJ2-4 - TRBV7-9 TGTGCCAGCAGCTACCTTAGGGGTAACATTCAGTACTTC CASSYLRGNIQYF
- TRBJ2-7 TRBD1 TRBV4-1 TGCGCCAGCAGCCAAGGGACAGGGGACTCCTACGAGCAGTACTTC CASSQGTGDSYEQYF
- TRBJ2-7 - TRBV21-1 TGTGCCAGCAGCAAAAAGGACAAGACATCACCCGAGCAGTACTTC CASSKKDKTSPEQYF
- TRBJ1-5 - TRBV6-6 TGTGCCAGCAGTCCGTCATTGGACAGCAGCAATCAGCCCCAGCATTTT CASSPSLDSSNQPQHF
- TRBJ2-1 TRBD1 TRBV5-1 TGCGCCAGCAGCCGGGACAGCAGTTACAATGAGCAGTTCTTC CASSRDSSYNEQFF
- TRBJ1-2 - TRBV7-2 TGTGCCAGCAGCTTGACGGTACGGGCTACAGGGAAGGGCTACACCTTC CASSLTVRATGKGYTF
- TRBJ1-5 TRBD1 TRBV7-2 TGTGCCAGCAGCCCAGGGGGGCATCAGCCCCAGCATTTT CASSPGGHQPQHF
- TRBJ2-2 TRBD1 TRBV2 TGTGCCAGCAAACAGGGGACGAACACCGGGGAGCTGTTTTTT CASKQGTNTGELFF
- TRBJ2-1 TRBD2 TRBV10-3 TGTGCCATCAGTCTCACTAGCGGGGACAGCAATGAGCAGTTCTTC CAISLTSGDSNEQFF
- TRBJ2-2 TRBD2 TRBV5-3 TGTGCCAGAAGCCTCATTGAGACTAGCGACACCGGGGAGCTGTTTTTT CARSLIETSDTGELFF
few TRBJ2-6 - TRBV18 TGTGCCAGCTCACATTGGGACTCCTCTGGGGCCAACGTCCTGACTTTC CASSHWDSSGANVLTF
once TRBJ1-2 - TRBV7-9 TGTGCCAGCAGACCCGGGACACCAAGTTCGGACTATGGCTACACCTTC CASRPGTPSSDYGYTF
few TRBJ2-7 TRBD1 TRBV7-8 TGTGCCAGTAAAACAGGGGGCGATTTAATCCACGAGCAGTACTTC CASKTGGDLIHEQYF
- TRBJ1-6 - TRBV9 TGTGCCAGCAGCGTAGCTGGGCAGGGTCTCGGTTCACCCCTCCACTTT CASSVAGQGLGSPLHF
- TRBJ2-7 TRBD1 TRBV5-6 TGTGCCAGCAGCTATCGGGGACAGAATAACTACGAGCAGTACTTC CASSYRGQNNYEQYF
- TRBJ1-2 - TRBV9 TGTGCCAGCAGCGTAGATGGTAGTTGGAACTATGGCTACACCTTC CASSVDGSWNYGYTF
- TRBJ1-3 TRBD1 TRBV28 TGTGCCAGCAGTCTGGGACAGGTGGGAAACACCATATATTTT CASSLGQVGNTIYF
- TRBJ2-3 TRBD2 TRBV7-2 TGTGCCAGCAGCCTCCCGCTCCTCGGGACTAGAAGCACAGATACGCAGTATTTT CASSLPLLGTRSTDTQYF
- TRBJ2-7 TRBD2 TRBV19 TGTGCCAGTAGTGAATCGGGACTAGCGGGCGGTTACGAGCAGTACTTC CASSESGLAGGYEQYF
- TRBJ2-3 TRBD2 TRBV6-1 TGTGCCAGCAGTGAAGAACGGGGGGCAGATACGCAGTATTTT CASSEERGADTQYF
- TRBJ2-1 TRBD2 TRBV9 TGTGCCAGCCGACGTAGCGGGGAGTACAATGAGCAGTTCTTC CASRRSGEYNEQFF
- TRBJ2-3 TRBD2 TRBV18 TGTGCCAGCTCACTCCTAGCGGGGGTCACAGATACGCAGTATTTT CASSLLAGVTDTQYF
few TRBJ2-5 - TRBV6-4 TGTGCCAGCAGTGATTTCGTGGGCGAGACCCAGTACTTC CASSDFVGETQYF
- TRBJ2-3 - TRBV4-1 TGCGCCAGCAGCCAAGAGGTAGGAGGGGGCGCGACAGATACGCAGTATTTT CASSQEVGGGATDTQYF
- TRBJ2-4 - TRBV4-2 TGTGCCAGCAGCCAAGATCGGTCCTCGAAAAACATTCAGTACTTC CASSQDRSSKNIQYF
few TRBJ1-6 - TRBV5-6 TGTGCCAGCAGCTTGGGGGCGCTGAATTCACCCCTCCACTTT CASSLGALNSPLHF
- TRBJ1-6 TRBD1 TRBV9 TGTGCCAGCAGCGTGGACAGGAGCTGGGATTCACCCCTCCACTTT CASSVDRSWDSPLHF
- TRBJ2-2 - TRBV7-6 TGTGCCAGCAGCTTGGCCACCGGGGAGCTGTTTTTT CASSLATGELFF
few TRBJ1-6 TRBD1 TRBV9 TGTGCCAGCAGCGTAAGGACCGACAGGGATCCCCTCCACTTT CASSVRTDRDPLHF
once TRBJ1-5 TRBD1 TRBV27 TGTGCCAGCAGTTCGGGACAGGCCGATCAGCCCCAGCATTTT CASSSGQADQPQHF
- TRBJ2-7 - TRBV29-1 TGCAGCGTTGGAGGCAGCGCTGTCAACCCCGAGCAGTACTTC CSVGGSAVNPEQYF
few TRBJ2-5 TRBD1 TRBV25-1 TGTGCCAGCAGTGGATGGACAGGGTTAGGAGAGACCCAGTACTTC CASSGWTGLGETQYF
- TRBJ2-1 - TRBV7-2 TGTGCCAGCAGCTTAGCAGACTTCGGGGAGCAGTTCTTC CASSLADFGEQFF
once TRBJ1-2 TRBD1 TRBV5-1 TGCGCCAGCAGGGAGGGGGCCAGTTATGGCTACACCTTC CASREGASYGYTF
- TRBJ2-3 - TRBV9 TGTGCCAGCAGTGAACGGGGTGGGGGGGCATACACAGATACGCAGTATTTT CASSERGGGAYTDTQYF
- TRBJ1-3 - TRBV29-1 TGCAGCGTTGAAGTTAGGGGACTCCACTCTGGAAACACCATATATTTT CSVEVRGLHSGNTIYF
once TRBJ1-4 TRBD1 TRBV2 TGTGGAGCCAGCCCCTATCCGGGACAGGGGCTCTTTGACGAAAAACTGTTTTTT CGASPYPGQGLFDEKLFF
- TRBJ2-1 - TRBV4-2 TGTGCCAGCAGCCAAGGTAGCGGTGACAATGAGCAGTTCTTC CASSQGSGDNEQFF
- TRBJ1-3 - TRBV9 TGTGCCAGCAGCGTAGGAGGCACCTCTGGAAACACCATATATTTT CASSVGGTSGNTIYF
few TRBJ2-1 TRBD2 TRBV5-1 TGCGCCAGCAGCCCGCGGGTACGGGGGGGACATGAGCAGTTCTTC CASSPRVRGGHEQFF
- TRBJ1-4 TRBD1 TRBV5-6 TGTGCCAGCAGCCCAGGGACAGGGGTCGTCAGAAATGAAAAACTGTTTTTT CASSPGTGVVRNEKLFF
- TRBJ2-7 TRBD1 TRBV5-1 TGCGCCAGCAGCTTAAACAGGGGTTCAGATCACGAGCAGTACTTC CASSLNRGSDHEQYF
- TRBJ1-1 - TRBV10-3 TGTGCCATCGGAAAGTCTACCGACAGCGTCCGCACTGAAGCTTTCTTT CAIGKSTDSVRTEAFF
once TRBJ2-3 TRBD1 TRBV7-3 TGTGCCAGCAGCCCAACCGGGACAGGGGGCGCAGATACGCAGTATTTT CASSPTGTGGADTQYF
once TRBJ2-7 - TRBV9 TGTGCCAGCAGCGTCGGACAGAGCTACGAGCAGTACTTC CASSVGQSYEQYF
few TRBJ2-2 TRBD1 TRBV11-2 TGTGCCAGCAGCCACCGGGACAGGGTAGGCGGGGAGCTGTTTTTT CASSHRDRVGGELFF
- TRBJ2-3 - TRBV5-1 TGCGCCAGCAGCTTGATTTGGCCGGGGGGCTGGGGCACAGATACGCAGTATTTT CASSLIWPGGWGTDTQYF
- TRBJ2-5 - TRBV9 TGTGCCAGCAGCGGAACATCGGACACGCTGTCCCGGGAGACCCAGTACTTC CASSGTSDTLSRETQYF
- TRBJ2-5 TRBD1 TRBV2 TGTGCCAGCAGTGAACTTAGGGGGACAGGGCCAGAGACCCAGTACTTC CASSELRGTGPETQYF
- TRBJ2-5 - TRBV28 TGTGCCAGCGGATTGGGTCGGGAGCAGTACTTC CASGLGREQYF
once TRBJ2-4 - TRBV2 TGTGCCAGCAGGACACTAGCCAAAAACATTCAGTACTTC CASRTLAKNIQYF